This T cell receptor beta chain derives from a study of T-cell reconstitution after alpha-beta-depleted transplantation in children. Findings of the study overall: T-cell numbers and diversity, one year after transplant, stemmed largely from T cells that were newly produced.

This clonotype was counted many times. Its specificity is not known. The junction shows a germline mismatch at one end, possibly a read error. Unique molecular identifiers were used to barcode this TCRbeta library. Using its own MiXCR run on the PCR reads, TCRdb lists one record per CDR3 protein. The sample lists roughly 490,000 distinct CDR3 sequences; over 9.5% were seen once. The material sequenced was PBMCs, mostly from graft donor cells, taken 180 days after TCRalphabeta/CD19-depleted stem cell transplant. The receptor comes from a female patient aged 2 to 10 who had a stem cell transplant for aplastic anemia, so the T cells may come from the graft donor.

This chain's CDR3 is CASSPGPQETQYF. CDR3 nucleotides: TGCGCCAGCAGCCCAGGACCCCAAGAGACCCAGTACTTC. The chain recombines TRBV18 with TRBJ2-5; D is unclear. The CDR3 consists of 13 residues. Germline loops: CDR1 KGHSH, CDR2 LQKENI.